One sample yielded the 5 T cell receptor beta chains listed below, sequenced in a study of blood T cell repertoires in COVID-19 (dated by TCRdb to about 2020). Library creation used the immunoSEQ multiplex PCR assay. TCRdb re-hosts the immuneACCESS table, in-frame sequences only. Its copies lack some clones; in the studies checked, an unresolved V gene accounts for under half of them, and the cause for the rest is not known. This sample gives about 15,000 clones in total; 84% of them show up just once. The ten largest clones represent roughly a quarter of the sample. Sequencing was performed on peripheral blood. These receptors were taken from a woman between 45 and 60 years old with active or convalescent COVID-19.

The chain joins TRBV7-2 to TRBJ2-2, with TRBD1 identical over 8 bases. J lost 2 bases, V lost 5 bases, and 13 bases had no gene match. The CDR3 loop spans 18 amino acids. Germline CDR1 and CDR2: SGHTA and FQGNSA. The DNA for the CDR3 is TGTGCCAGCAGCGCCCCGGGACAGGTTGGGTATAACACCGGGGAGCTGTTTTTT. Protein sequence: CASSAPGQVGYNTGELFF.

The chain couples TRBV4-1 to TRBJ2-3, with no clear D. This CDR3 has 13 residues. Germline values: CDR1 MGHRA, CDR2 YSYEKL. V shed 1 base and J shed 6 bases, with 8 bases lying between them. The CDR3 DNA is TGCGCCAGCAGCCAAGTAGATGCCGATACGCAGTATTTT. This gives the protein CASSQVDADTQYF.

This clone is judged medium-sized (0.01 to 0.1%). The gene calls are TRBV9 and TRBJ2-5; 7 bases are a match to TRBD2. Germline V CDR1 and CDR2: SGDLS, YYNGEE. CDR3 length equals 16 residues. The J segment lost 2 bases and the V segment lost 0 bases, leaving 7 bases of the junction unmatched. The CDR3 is CASSVGNGGGQETQYF. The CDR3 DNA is TGTGCCAGCAGCGTAGGAAACGGGGGAGGGCAAGAGACCCAGTACTTC.

The CDR3 DNA follows: TGCGCCAGCAGCTCCCGTAGCGGGAGGTCGGGTAGCACAGATACGCAGTATTTT. Translated: CASSSRSGRSGSTDTQYF. The V call is TRBV5-1, the J call TRBJ2-3; 10 nucleotides match TRBD2. Trimming at V came to 3 bases and at J to 0 bases, leaving 10 bases not matched to a gene. The CDR3 runs to 18 residues. Germline V gives CDR1 SGHRS, CDR2 YFSETQ.

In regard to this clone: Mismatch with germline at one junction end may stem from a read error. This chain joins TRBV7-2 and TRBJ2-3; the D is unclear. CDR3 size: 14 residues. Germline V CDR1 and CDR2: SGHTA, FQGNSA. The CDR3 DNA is TGTGCCAGCAGCCCGATGGGCAGCACATATACGCAGTATTTT. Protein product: CASSPMGSTYTQYF.